Presented here are 14 T cell receptor beta chains from one specimen sequenced in a study of T cells in Graves' hyperthyroidism and ophthalmopathy. Researchers amplified the TCR beta CDR3 regions from RNA transcripts. When the TCR CDR3 underwent first-round RT-PCR, the HTBI primer set was used. TCRdb called the multiplex PCR reads again in MiXCR, with one record for every CDR3 protein. The table has hundreds of thousands of distinct CDR3 sequences, 45% seen once. The specimen was peripheral blood or thyroid tissue (not recorded which). These TCRs come from an adult man with Graves' disease, either hyperthyroidism or ophthalmopathy (not recorded which).

This clonotype was observed at least ten times. The rearrangement uses TRBV7-8 and TRBJ1-6; D ambiguous. V gave up 2 bases and J gave up 6 bases, with 8 bases separating them. The germline CDR1 and CDR2 sequences are SGHVS and FQNEAQ. The CDR3 sequence is 14 residues long. The CDR3 protein is CASSLRVFNSPLHF. The CDR3 bases are TGTGCCAGCAGCTTACGAGTTTTTAATTCACCCCTCCACTTT.

This clonotype was counted at least ten times. The chain couples TRBV24-1 to TRBJ1-5; 7 nucleotides line up with TRBD1. Trimming at V came to 9 bases and at J to 4 bases, leaving 5 bases not matched to a gene. Germline lookup yields CDR1 KGHDR and CDR2 SFDVKD. This CDR3 has 13 amino acids. DNA for the CDR3: TGTGCCACCGGAAAGGGGGCGAATCAGCCCCAGCATTTT. This translates into CATGKGANQPQHF.

This clonotype was recorded many times. The chain employs TRBV24-1 and TRBJ1-5; D not certain. Germline V gives CDR1 KGHDR, CDR2 SFDVKD. CDR3 length equals 14 residues. V lost 5 bases and J lost 5, with 12 bases in between. The CDR3 DNA sequence: TGTGCCACCAGTGCTGGGCAAGGGTATCAGCCCCAGCATTTT. This gives the protein CATSAGQGYQPQHF.

This clonotype was recorded at least ten times. The chain uses TRBV2 and TRBJ1-3; D might be TRBD1 (5 bases). Looked up from germline, CDR1 is SNHLY and CDR2 is FYNNEI. Deletions cut 6 bases from V and 2 bases from J, with 8 bases between. The CDR3 is made up of 13 amino acids. The CDR3 is CASSGDPGNTIYF. The CDR3 coding sequence is TGTGCCAGCAGCGGGGACCCTGGAAACACCATATATTTT.

The CDR3 region is CASSRPGSFGANVLTF. The CDR3 coding sequence is TGTGCCAGCAGTCGCCCCGGGAGTTTTGGGGCCAACGTCCTGACTTTC. The genes are TRBV12-3 or TRBV12-4 and TRBJ2-6; tentatively, D is TRBD2 (6 bases). The CDR3 contains 16 residues. Between the trimmed V and J ends, which lost 5 bases and 3 bases, there was a span of 14 bases.

This clonotype has a count of ten or more. V and J are TRBV7-9 and TRBJ1-1, with a tentative D call TRBD1 (5 bases). V gave up 3 bases and J gave up 3 bases, with 8 bases separating them. The CDR3 loop spans 13 amino acids. Germline values: CDR1 SEHNR, CDR2 FQNEAQ (reference sequence). CDR3 in amino acids: CASSLGTYTEAFF. In DNA form, the CDR3 reads TGTGCCAGCAGCTTGGGGACTTACACTGAAGCTTTCTTT.

The sample holds one count of this clonotype. CDR3: CASAPVGSSYEQYF. In nucleotides, the CDR3 is TGTGCCAGCGCACCCGTGGGGAGCTCCTACGAGCAGTACTTC. The V call is TRBV7-9, the J call TRBJ2-7, with D possibly TRBD2 on 5 matching bases. The CDR3 has 14 residues. Germline CDR1 is SEHNR and CDR2 is FQNEAQ (reference sequence). V was pared by 8 bases and J by 0 bases, with 14 bases between. Using reference TRBV7-9 and TRBJ2-7 for the parts outside the CDR3, the full variable domain is DTGVSQNPRHKITKRGQNVTFRCDPISEHNRLYWYRQTLGQGPEFLTYFQNEAQLEKSRLLSDRFSAERPKGSFSTLEIQRTEQGDSAMYLCASAPVGSSYEQYFGPGTRLTVT.

The V gene is TRBV5-1, the J gene TRBJ1-5, with D possibly TRBD1 on 5 matching bases. The CDR3 runs 15 residues. Between the trimmed V and J ends, which lost 4 bases and 1 base, there was a span of 12 bases. Per the germline V gene, CDR1 is SGHRS and CDR2 is YFSETQ. As DNA, the CDR3 is TGCGCCAGCAGCGAGGGGAAGGGGAGCAATCAGCCCCAGCATTTT. Encoded protein: CASSEGKGSNQPQHF. Full variable domain (missing parts from reference TRBV5-1 and TRBJ1-5): KAGVTQTPRYLIKTRGQQVTLSCSPISGHRSVSWYQQTPGQGLQFLFEYFSETQRNKGNFPGRFSGRQFSNSRSEMNVSTLELGDSALYLCASSEGKGSNQPQHFGDGTRLSIL.

This clonotype was counted a few times. The chain uses TRBV12-3 or TRBV12-4 and TRBJ1-6, with D perhaps matching TRBD1 (6 bases). This CDR3 is built from 15 residues. With 5 bases removed from V and 4 bases from J, the gap between germline ends came to 12 bases. CDR3 DNA sequence: TGTGCCAGCAGTACAGGACAGACTTATAATTCACCCCTCCACTTT. This encodes CASSTGQTYNSPLHF.

This clonotype came up many times. This chain connects TRBV6-6 to TRBJ2-5, with D tentatively TRBD2 (6 bases). Germline assignment: CDR1 MNHNY and CDR2 SVGAGI (reference sequence). V lost 5 bases and J lost 3, with 16 bases in between. The CDR3 has 15 amino acids. The CDR3 sequence is CASSGRDSLKETQYF. In DNA form, the CDR3 reads TGTGCCAGCAGTGGACGGGACTCGCTAAAAGAGACCCAGTACTTC.

This clonotype turned up a few times. This chain links TRBV29-1 with TRBJ1-1; D call uncertain. Looked up from germline, CDR1 is SQVTM and CDR2 is ANQGSEA. The CDR3 runs 14 residues. The V end was cut by 6 bases, the J end by 3 bases, with 17 bases between. DNA of the CDR3: TGCAGCGTCTCATTAATGACGGCCGACACTGAAGCTTTCTTT. It encodes CSVSLMTADTEAFF.

The chain has TRBV9 and TRBJ1-1; D unresolved. Per the germline V gene, CDR1 is SGDLS and CDR2 is YYNGEE. The CDR3 is 14 residues long. Trimming removed 0 bases at V and 4 bases at J, with 10 bases between. As DNA, the CDR3 is TGTGCCAGCAGCGTAGATCATCGGAGCACTGAAGCTTTCTTT. This codes for CASSVDHRSTEAFF.

The chain is built from TRBV2 and TRBJ2-5; D unclear. Looked up from germline, CDR1 is SNHLY and CDR2 is FYNNEI. This CDR3 spans 12 amino acids. V was shortened by 8 bases and J by 5 bases, with 12 bases between the two germline ends. CDR3 DNA sequence: TGTGCCAGCGTCGCAGAGCCGGAGACCCAGTACTTC. Protein sequence: CASVAEPETQYF.

This rearrangement joins TRBV2 to TRBJ1-4; no clear D gene. V lost 8 bases and J lost 0, with 7 bases in between. The germline CDR1 and CDR2 sequences are SNHLY and FYNNEI. The CDR3 runs 13 residues. The CDR3, as DNA: TGTGCCAGCGGAGGGACAACTAATGAAAAACTGTTTTTT. Translation gives CASGGTTNEKLFF. The whole variable domain, filled in from reference TRBV2 and TRBJ1-4, reads EPEVTQTPSHQVTQMGQEVILRCVPISNHLYFYWYRQILGQKVEFLVSFYNNEISEKSEIFDDQFSVERPDGSNFTLKIRSTKLEDSAMYFCASGGTTNEKLFFGSGTQLSVL.